This T cell receptor (beta chain) was sequenced for a study of CD8 T cells in ankylosing spondylitis. Study conclusions and caveats: Earlier authors reported some of these motif variants in reactive arthritis synovial fluid and blood. In ankylosing spondylitis patients, matched synovial fluid reportedly showed significant enrichment of disease-linked clones. Disease-associated clones were CD8+ and fairly uncommon in peripheral blood. In ankylosing spondylitis blood, a motif of about eight highly homologous TCR beta variants appeared characteristic.

There are many counts of this clonotype. The antigen remains unidentified. TCRdb called the 5' RACE reads again in MiXCR, with one record for every CDR3 protein. The sample lists 500,000 to 650,000 distinct CDR3 sequences, about 5.4% occurring once. The sample taken for sequencing was blood, either unsorted or a sorted T cell fraction (not recorded which). The sequence came from a male donor with ankylosing spondylitis.

The CDR3 region is CASSLNIQNIQYF. CDR3 bases: TGTGCCAGCAGCTTAAATATCCAAAACATTCAGTACTTC. This rearrangement joins TRBV11-2 to TRBJ2-4; no clear D gene. Germline V lookup: CDR1 SGHAT, CDR2 FQNNGV. The CDR3 extends over 13 amino acids. The V and J ends lost 2 bases and 5 bases respectively, with 7 bases between them. Combining the CDR3 with reference TRBV11-2 and TRBJ2-4 gives the whole variable domain EAGVAQSPRYKIIEKRQSVAFWCNPISGHATLYWYQQILGQGPKLLIQFQNNGVVDDSQLPKDRFSAERLKGVDSTLKIQPAKLEDSAVYLCASSLNIQNIQYFGAGTRLSVL.